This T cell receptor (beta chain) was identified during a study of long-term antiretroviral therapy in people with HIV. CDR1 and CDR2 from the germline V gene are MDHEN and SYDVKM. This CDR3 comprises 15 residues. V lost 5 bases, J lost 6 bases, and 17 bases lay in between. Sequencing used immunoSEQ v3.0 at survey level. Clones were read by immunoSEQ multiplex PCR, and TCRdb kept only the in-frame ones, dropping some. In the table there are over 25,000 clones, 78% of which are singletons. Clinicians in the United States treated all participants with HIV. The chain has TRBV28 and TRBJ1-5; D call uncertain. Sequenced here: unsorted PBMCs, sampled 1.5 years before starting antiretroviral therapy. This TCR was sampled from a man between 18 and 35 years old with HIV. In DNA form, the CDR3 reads TGTGCCAGCAGTGACCCAGGTCCGAGGAGTCAGCCCCAGCATTTT. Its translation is CASSDPGPRSQPQHF. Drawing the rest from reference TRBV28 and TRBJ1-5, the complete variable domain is DVKVTQSSRYLVKRTGEKVFLECVQDMDHENMFWYRQDPGLGLRLIYFSYDVKMKEKGDIPEGYSVSREKKERFSLILESASTNQTSMYLCASSDPGPRSQPQHFGDGTRLSIL.